This T cell receptor (beta chain) was profiled in a study of blood T cells in healthy people across ages. This clonotype showed up just once. The use of a sample-barcoded 5' primer and a J-beta primer mix characterized a second PCR of roughly 6 to 11 cycles. TCRdb passed the 5' RACE reads through MiXCR, listing each CDR3 protein once. Of about 1.4 million distinct CDR3 sequences listed, approximately 60% are singletons. CDR3 size: 15 residues. Germline-derived CDR1 and CDR2 are SGHRS and YFSETQ. The chain carries TRBV5-1 and TRBJ2-5; D remains ambiguous. The J call is uncertain, as TRBJ2-7 better fits the DNA end. The sequencing sample was made of blood. This receptor was taken from a man younger than 35 in good health. CDR3 in DNA: TGCGCCAGCAGCTTGGATTCTCTGTCTAACGGCGAGCAGTACTTC. Translated, it gives CASSLDSLSNGEQYF.